The present entry profiles one TCR beta chain with its context. Antigen unknown. The sample comes from a study of Ad26.COV2.S vaccination and SARS-CoV-2 variants. This sample's treatment: around 19 received Ad26.COV2.S at low or high dose, single or two shots; a few received placebo; per-sample allocation not given. Sampling happened 63 days after the first vaccine or placebo injection. V lost 5 bases to trimming and J lost 0 bases, with 15 bases between them. Germline lookup yields CDR1 LNHDA and CDR2 SQIVND (reference sequence). The CDR3 consists of 16 residues. Method: immunoSEQ multiplex PCR; TCRdb's copy keeps in-frame clones and lacks some. The profile shows about 320,000 clones, around four fifths of them singletons. Study results and limitations: After vaccination, substantial breadth of spike-specific CD8+ and CD4+ responses was reported.

This receptor was obtained from a person aged 18 to 65 who received the Ad26.COV2.S COVID-19 vaccine or a placebo. The sequencing here drew on peripheral blood, taken in a trial of Ad26.COV2.S vaccine versus placebo. The genes are TRBV19 and TRBJ2-3, with D unclear. The CDR3 loop reads CASSPVDPHSTDTQYF. Written as DNA, the CDR3 is TGTGCCAGTAGTCCGGTCGATCCTCACAGCACAGATACGCAGTATTTT. Drawing the rest from reference TRBV19 and TRBJ2-3, the complete variable domain is DGGITQSPKYLFRKEGQNVTLSCEQNLNHDAMYWYRQDPGQGLRLIYYSQIVNDFQKGDIAEGYSVSREKKESFPLTVTSAQKNPTAFYLCASSPVDPHSTDTQYFGPGTRLTVL.